A selection of T cell receptor beta chains follows, all from one sample in a study of identical twins. TCRdb independently ran MiXCR on the 5' RACE reads; one entry per CDR3 protein. The table has over 550,000 distinct CDR3 sequences, around 7.5% seen once; the top ten hold about 1.5%. These data were likewise used in another study, on yellow fever vaccine responses in identical twins.

Sequenced: PBMCs. The receptors come from a woman under 30 in good health. The CDR3 runs from the conserved cysteine through the conserved F or W. The D gene is left open where the match is weak. Size is omitted from some rows. Given values are once, few, many or a class for expanded clones.

few	TRBV10-3	-	TRBJ2-6	CAISPLGANVLTF	TGTGCCATCAGTCCGCTCGGGGCCAACGTCCTGACTTTC
many	TRBV5-1	TRBD2	TRBJ2-1	CASSLKGLAGEGSYNEQFF	TGCGCCAGCAGCTTAAAGGGACTAGCGGGAGAAGGGTCCTACAATGAGCAGTTCTTC
many	TRBV5-1	-	TRBJ1-1	CASSLPPDRPNTEAFF	TGCGCCAGCAGCTTACCTCCGGACCGACCGAACACTGAAGCTTTCTTT
many	TRBV24-1	-	TRBJ2-1	CATSDGPERRQFF	TGTGCCACCAGTGACGGGCCGGAAAGGAGGCAGTTCTTC
-	TRBV5-1	TRBD1	TRBJ1-5	CASSLEGQAHQPQHF	TGCGCCAGCAGCTTGGAGGGACAGGCCCATCAGCCCCAGCATTTT
-	TRBV20-1	-	TRBJ2-1	CSASGLSSYNEQFF	TGCAGTGCTAGCGGGCTCAGCTCCTACAATGAGCAGTTCTTC
-	TRBV15	TRBD2	TRBJ2-5	CATSRLAGAGETQYF	TGTGCCACCAGCAGGTTAGCGGGAGCGGGCGAGACCCAGTACTTC
-	TRBV20-1	TRBD1	TRBJ1-6	CSASGGGLGNSPLHF	TGCAGTGCTAGTGGAGGGGGCTTGGGGAATTCACCCCTCCACTTT
many	TRBV27	TRBD1	TRBJ2-3	CASSLYRGDTQYF	TGTGCCAGCAGTTTATACAGGGGGGATACGCAGTATTTT
few	TRBV3-1	-	TRBJ1-4	CASSHEGGLGEKLFF	TGTGCCAGCAGCCATGAGGGGGGCCTGGGTGAAAAACTGTTTTTT
many	TRBV4-1	-	TRBJ2-2	CASSQPTGELFF	TGCGCCAGCAGCCAGCCCACCGGGGAGCTGTTTTTT
many	TRBV9	TRBD2	TRBJ2-1	CASSFLEATSWYNEQFF	TGTGCCAGCAGTTTCCTGGAAGCGACTAGCTGGTACAATGAGCAGTTCTTC
-	TRBV2	-	TRBJ2-7	CASKSGSSYEQYF	TGTGCCAGCAAGAGCGGGTCGTCCTACGAGCAGTACTTC
many	TRBV19	-	TRBJ2-5	CASSLYGETQYF	TGTGCCAGTAGTTTATACGGGGAGACCCAGTACTTC
-	TRBV28	TRBD1	TRBJ1-6	CASSPTTGGEHSPLHF	TGTGCCAGCAGCCCGACGACAGGGGGTGAGCATTCACCCCTCCACTTT
-	TRBV20-1	TRBD1	TRBJ2-2	CSARQGATGELFF	TGCAGTGCTAGACAGGGGGCGACCGGGGAGCTGTTTTTT
many	TRBV7-3	-	TRBJ2-1	CASSLDGVNEQFF	TGTGCCAGCAGCTTAGACGGTGTCAATGAGCAGTTCTTC
-	TRBV29-1	TRBD1	TRBJ2-1	CSVERDRGRSYNEQFF	TGCAGCGTCGAACGAGACAGGGGGCGCAGCTACAATGAGCAGTTCTTC
few	TRBV12-3/TRBV12-4	-	TRBJ2-3	CASTVADTSTDTQYF	TGTGCCAGCACCGTGGCAGACACTAGCACAGATACGCAGTATTTT
many	TRBV12-3/TRBV12-4	TRBD2	TRBJ2-1	CASRASGSGEQFF	TGTGCCAGCAGGGCTAGCGGGAGTGGTGAGCAGTTCTTC
few	TRBV20-1	TRBD2	TRBJ2-3	CSASWLAGVGTQYF	TGCAGTGCTAGCTGGCTAGCGGGAGTCGGTACGCAGTATTTT
many	TRBV6-5	-	TRBJ2-2	CASSYRAGTGELFF	TGTGCCAGCAGTTACCGGGCAGGCACCGGGGAGCTGTTTTTT
many	TRBV12-3/TRBV12-4	-	TRBJ1-1	CASSLSSRGTEAFF	TGTGCCAGCAGTTTAAGTTCCAGGGGCACTGAAGCTTTCTTT
many	TRBV4-2	TRBD2	TRBJ2-3	CASSQDWVAGRTDTQYF	TGTGCCAGCAGCCAAGATTGGGTAGCGGGGCGCACAGATACGCAGTATTTT
many	TRBV5-1	TRBD2	TRBJ2-5	CASMLAGGETQYF	TGCGCCAGCATGCTAGCGGGAGGCGAGACCCAGTACTTC
many	TRBV7-3	TRBD2	TRBJ2-7	CASSLTAGGYEQYF	TGTGCCAGCAGCTTAACAGCCGGGGGGTACGAGCAGTACTTC
many	TRBV20-1	TRBD2	TRBJ2-3	CSASPTSGGADTQYF	TGCAGTGCTAGCCCCACTAGCGGGGGTGCAGATACGCAGTATTTT
many	TRBV5-1	-	TRBJ2-2	CASSSGTVRGGELFF	TGCGCCAGCAGCAGCGGGACAGTCCGTGGCGGGGAGCTGTTTTTT
few	TRBV12-3/TRBV12-4	-	TRBJ2-5	CASSPSKTQYF	TGTGCCAGCAGTCCATCTAAGACCCAGTACTTC
few	TRBV20-1	-	TRBJ2-2	CSARGVTGELFF	TGCAGTGCTAGAGGGGTCACCGGGGAGCTGTTTTTT
many	TRBV20-1	TRBD2	TRBJ2-7	CSASVGSGGPYEQYF	TGCAGTGCTAGTGTTGGCAGCGGGGGGCCCTACGAGCAGTACTTC
few	TRBV4-2	TRBD1	TRBJ1-3	CASSQGDRSKNTIYF	TGTGCCAGCAGCCAAGGGGACAGGTCCAAAAACACCATATATTTT
-	TRBV3-1	-	TRBJ2-2	CASSKRTGELFF	TGTGCCAGCAGCAAACGGACCGGGGAGCTGTTTTTT
many	TRBV10-3	-	TRBJ2-7	CAISVGGLSYEQYF	TGTGCCATCAGTGTGGGGGGGCTGAGCTACGAGCAGTACTTC